Below are 32 T cell receptor beta chains sequenced from a single sample in a study of T cell changes during pregnancy in multiple sclerosis. Clones were read by immunoSEQ multiplex PCR, and TCRdb kept only the in-frame ones, dropping some. The sample carries more than 40,000 clones, over 90% recorded once. The input for sequencing was CD8+ T cells from peripheral blood mononuclear cells, taken in the third trimester of pregnancy. The receptor source for this set is a female donor with multiple sclerosis, enrolled in a pregnancy study.

This chain joins TRBV5-4 and TRBJ2-7, with 14 bases that match TRBD2. The CDR3 has 17 residues. V shed 3 bases and J 5 bases; nucleotides not matched to a gene: 10. Germline-derived CDR1 and CDR2 are SGHNT and YYREEE (reference sequence). DNA for the CDR3: TGTGCCAGCAGCTCCGGGACTAGCGGGAGTTTGCCTCACGAGCAGTACTTC. Amino acids: CASSSGTSGSLPHEQYF.

The table lists this clone with a count of one. CDR3 in amino acids: CASRFGGTYEQYF. Here the CDR3 DNA reads TGCGCCAGCAGATTCGGGGGGACCTACGAGCAGTACTTC. The rearrangement uses TRBV5-1 and TRBJ2-7; 7 bases agree with TRBD2. Germline V gives CDR1 SGHRS, CDR2 YFSETQ. The CDR3 extends over 13 amino acids. V trimming: 5 bases; J trimming: 2 bases; junction bases outside the gene matches: 4.

This rearrangement joins TRBV9 to TRBJ2-7, with a tentative D call TRBD2 (5 bases). The length of the CDR3 is 15 residues. V lost 3 bases, J lost 0 bases, and 13 bases lay in between. CDR1 and CDR2 from the germline V gene are SGDLS and YYNGEE. This CDR3 is CASSETAGSSYEQYF. CDR3 sequence (DNA): TGTGCCAGCAGCGAGACGGCGGGCAGCTCCTACGAGCAGTACTTC.

This clone came up once. The rearrangement joins TRBV7-9 to TRBJ2-1; 12 positions match TRBD2. The CDR3 runs 16 residues. With V trimmed by 4 bases and J by 4 bases, 5 bases remained unmatched. Germline values: CDR1 SEHNR, CDR2 FQNEAQ (reference sequence). CDR3 loop: CASSSSTSGGYNEQFF. As DNA, the CDR3 is TGTGCCAGCAGCTCCTCGACTAGCGGGGGATACAATGAGCAGTTCTTC.

By sample fraction, this clone is medium-sized. The rearrangement joins TRBV7-9 to TRBJ1-5; weak D call: TRBD1 (5 bases). Germline CDR1 and CDR2: SEHNR and FQNEAQ (reference sequence). Trimming shortened V by 4 bases and J by 2 bases, and 12 bases separated the two germline ends. CDR3 length: 15 amino acids. This chain's CDR3 is CASSSTEGGNQPQHF. CDR3 bases: TGTGCCAGCAGCTCGACAGAAGGAGGCAATCAGCCCCAGCATTTT. Looking up the rest from reference TRBV7-9 and TRBJ1-5 gives the full variable domain: DTGVSQNPRHKITKRGQNVTFRCDPISEHNRLYWYRQTLGQGPEFLTYFQNEAQLEKSRLLSDRFSAERPKGSFSTLEIQRTEQGDSAMYLCASSSTEGGNQPQHFGDGTRLSIL.

CDR3 nucleotides: TGTGCCAGCAGCCCCCAGGGGGCTATGGATACGCAGTATTTT. Encoded protein: CASSPQGAMDTQYF. The chain combines TRBV7-3 with TRBJ2-3, with 8 nucleotides matching TRBD1. The CDR3 length is 14 residues. The junction had 7 bases not matched to a gene; V was cut back by 5 bases and J by 6 bases. Germline CDR1 and CDR2: SGHTA and FQGTGA.

V usage is TRBV6-6 and J usage is TRBJ1-2, with D uncertain. Germline V CDR1 and CDR2: MNHNY, SVGAGI (reference sequence). The CDR3 covers 13 residues. The germline V and J ends were trimmed by 0 bases and 3 bases, with 5 bases remaining between them. Here the CDR3 DNA reads TGTGCCAGCAGTTACTCGGCAGACTATGGCTACACCTTC. It specifies CASSYSADYGYTF.

In DNA form, the CDR3 reads TGTGCCAGCAGCTCAGGCGACAGGGTTAACTATGGCTACACCTTC. It encodes CASSSGDRVNYGYTF. The chain couples TRBV7-2 to TRBJ1-2; the match to TRBD1 covers 7 bases. V trimming: 4 bases; J trimming: 1 base; junction bases outside the gene matches: 6. This CDR3 region has 15 residues. Germline V CDR1 and CDR2: SGHTA, FQGNSA.

The rearrangement uses TRBV19 and TRBJ1-5, with D tentatively TRBD1 (6 bases). The V gene's germline CDR1 is LNHDA and CDR2 SQIVND (reference sequence). Trimming stripped 5 bases from V and 7 bases from J, with 12 bases between. The CDR3 is 13 residues long. CDR3 in DNA: TGTGCCAGTAGTGAGCAGGGGCTGCAGCCCCAGCATTTT. It translates to CASSEQGLQPQHF.

The chain carries TRBV7-9 and TRBJ2-1; unclear D gene. The CDR3 covers 12 residues. V was trimmed by 5 bases and J by 4 bases, leaving 6 bases between them. CDR1 is SEHNR, CDR2 FQNEAQ, per germline (reference sequence). CDR3 nucleotide sequence: TGTGCCAGCAGCCGAGGTTACAATGAGCAGTTCTTC. Residues: CASSRGYNEQFF.

V usage is TRBV5-4 and J usage is TRBJ1-1; 7 bases are shared with TRBD1. V trimming: 0 bases; J trimming: 3 bases; junction bases outside the gene matches: 8. The CDR3 is made up of 16 amino acids. Germline CDR1 is SGHNT and CDR2 is YYREEE (reference sequence). The CDR3 region is CASSLDRGTGYTEAFF. In DNA, the CDR3 is TGTGCCAGCAGCTTGGACAGGGGTACGGGGTACACTGAAGCTTTCTTT.

The chain couples TRBV6-1 to TRBJ2-7, with 9 positions matching TRBD2. The germline V gene has CDR1 MNHNS and CDR2 SASEGT. V lost 2 bases, J lost 0 bases, and 2 bases stayed unmatched. The CDR3 totals 15 residues. The CDR3 bases are TGTGCCAGCAGTGAAAAAGCGGGAGGCTCCTACGAGCAGTACTTC. Its translation is CASSEKAGGSYEQYF.

The rearrangement links TRBV4-1 to TRBJ1-4; 7 nucleotides align to TRBD1. V was clipped by 2 bases and J by 7 bases; unmatched bases: 10. Germline V gives CDR1 MGHRA, CDR2 YSYEKL. The CDR3 runs to 16 residues. CDR3 sequence reads: CASSQLSEGAIEKLFF. The CDR3 DNA reads as TGCGCCAGCAGCCAACTAAGCGAGGGGGCGATTGAAAAACTGTTTTTT.

This rearrangement joins TRBV19 to TRBJ2-7; possible D gene TRBD2, 5 bases. CDR3 length: 11 residues. V lost 7 bases to trimming and J lost 3 bases, with 7 bases between them. CDR1 is LNHDA and CDR2 is SQIVND in the germline V gene (reference sequence). CDR3 amino acids: CASTGNYEQYF. CDR3 nucleotide sequence: TGTGCCAGTACGGGGAACTACGAGCAGTACTTC. Drawing the rest from reference TRBV19 and TRBJ2-7, the complete variable domain is DGGITQSPKYLFRKEGQNVTLSCEQNLNHDAMYWYRQDPGQGLRLIYYSQIVNDFQKGDIAEGYSVSREKKESFPLTVTSAQKNPTAFYLCASTGNYEQYFGPGTRLTVT.

This clone was recorded a few times. The rearrangement links TRBV16 to TRBJ1-2; no firm D call. This CDR3 is 12 amino acids long. Germline CDR1 reads KGHSY; CDR2 reads FQNENV. V was shortened by 1 base and J by 6 bases, with 6 bases between the two germline ends. The CDR3 DNA follows: TGTGCCAGCAGCCAATTAGGAGATGGCTACACCTTC. This translates into CASSQLGDGYTF.

The V and J genes are TRBV23-1 and TRBJ2-1; TRBD1 matches 11 bases. TRBV23-1 is classed as an ORF, of uncertain function. The CDR3 is made up of 14 amino acids. Germline trimming cut 8 bases from V and 6 bases from J; bases unmatched to any gene: 6. The CDR3 sequence: CASLGQGASNEQFF. CDR3 DNA sequence: TGCGCCAGCTTAGGACAGGGGGCATCCAATGAGCAGTTCTTC.

The chain is built from TRBV28 and TRBJ1-2; D unclear. The CDR3 extends over 14 amino acids. The germline V gene encodes CDR1 MDHEN and CDR2 SYDVKM. Trimming took off 5 bases at V and 3 bases at J, with 13 bases between the two ends. The CDR3 DNA reads TGTGCCAGCAGTCTTACGGCGGGAGACTATGGCTACACCTTC. Protein product: CASSLTAGDYGYTF.

The CDR3 DNA reads TGTGCCATCAGTGAGGGGAGGCTCGAGCAGTACTTC. Translated: CAISEGRLEQYF. The genes are TRBV10-3 and TRBJ2-7; D might be TRBD2 (6 bases). Germline V gives CDR1 ENHRY, CDR2 SYGVKD. This CDR3 region has 12 residues. The germline V and J ends were trimmed by 2 bases and 6 bases, with 8 bases remaining between them.

This clone was recorded once. The rearrangement joins TRBV19 to TRBJ1-2; tentative D call: TRBD1 (6 bases). The germline V gene encodes CDR1 LNHDA and CDR2 SQIVND (reference sequence). V was shortened by 3 bases and J by 7 bases, with 24 bases between the two germline ends. The CDR3 has 17 amino acids. CDR3: CASSIGQPLTRAGGYTF. The CDR3 DNA is TGTGCCAGTAGTATCGGACAGCCGCTTACCCGGGCGGGTGGCTACACCTTC.

J is TRBJ1-1 and V is TRBV29-1, with TRBD1 identical over 9 bases. In germline, CDR1 is SQVTM, CDR2 ANQGSEA. The CDR3 consists of 15 residues. Trimming took 7 bases from V and 5 from J; bases not matched to a gene: 14. CDR3 DNA: TGCAGCGCCTTACCGGGACAGGGATTTTGGACTGAAGCTTTCTTT. Protein product: CSALPGQGFWTEAFF.

The chain couples TRBV2 to TRBJ1-3, with 9 bases fitting TRBD1. This CDR3 has 18 amino acids. CDR1 and CDR2 from the germline V gene are SNHLY and FYNNEI. V trimming: 2 bases; J trimming: 1 base; junction bases outside the gene matches: 9. This chain's CDR3 is CASSEWTGEVLSGNTIYF. The CDR3 DNA reads as TGTGCCAGCAGTGAATGGACAGGGGAAGTGCTTTCTGGAAACACCATATATTTT.

The rearrangement uses TRBV4-2 and TRBJ2-3; 16 bases are a match to TRBD2. This CDR3 has 21 residues. Germline CDR1 is LGHNA and CDR2 is YNFKEQ. Trimming at V came to 4 bases and at J to 4 bases, leaving 17 bases not matched to a gene. The DNA of the CDR3 is TGTGCCAGCAGCCCGTATGCGGGGACTAGCGGGGGGGCCGTGCCAGCAGATACGCAGTATTTT. This codes for CASSPYAGTSGGAVPADTQYF.

The chain employs TRBV18 and TRBJ1-3; tentatively, D is TRBD1 (5 bases). The CDR3 runs to 17 residues. Germline CDR1 KGHSH, CDR2 LQKENI. Trimming stripped 0 bases from V and 1 base from J, with 13 bases between. The CDR3 nucleotides are TGTGCCAGCTCACCACCGACGGGGGTAGTATCTGGAAACACCATATATTTT. Amino acid sequence: CASSPPTGVVSGNTIYF.

The chain has TRBV2 and TRBJ2-7, with D possibly being TRBD2 (5 bases). The CDR3 runs to 12 residues. V lost 11 bases and J lost 3, with 14 bases in between. The V gene's germline CDR1 is SNHLY and CDR2 FYNNEI. Written as DNA, the CDR3 is TGTGCCTGGAGGACGGTTATCTACGAGCAGTACTTC. It translates to CAWRTVIYEQYF.

This chain links TRBV11-2 with TRBJ1-4; D ambiguous. CDR1 and CDR2 from the germline V gene are SGHAT and FQNNGV. CDR3 length: 13 amino acids. Trimming shortened V by 1 base and J by 12 bases, and 12 bases separated the two germline ends. In nucleotides, the CDR3 is TGTGCCAGCAGCTTAGTTGTGGGGAGGGAACTGTTTTTT. Translating gives CASSLVVGRELFF.

This sequence joins TRBV28 and TRBJ1-4, with D maybe TRBD1 (5 bases). The CDR3 has 15 residues. V was trimmed by 6 bases and J by 8 bases, leaving 19 bases between them. CDR1 is MDHEN and CDR2 is SYDVKM in the germline V gene. In DNA form, the CDR3 reads TGTGCCAGCAGACCCCGGGGGGATTGGGGGGAAAAACTGTTTTTT. As protein: CASRPRGDWGEKLFF. The variable domain in full, completed from reference TRBV28 and TRBJ1-4, reads DVKVTQSSRYLVKRTGEKVFLECVQDMDHENMFWYRQDPGLGLRLIYFSYDVKMKEKGDIPEGYSVSREKKERFSLILESASTNQTSMYLCASRPRGDWGEKLFFGSGTQLSVL.

The V and J genes are TRBV27 and TRBJ2-5; 10 bases map to TRBD1. Germline CDR1 and CDR2: MNHEY and SMNVEV (reference sequence). V lost 8 bases and J lost 4; bases outside the gene matches: 4. This CDR3 has 13 amino acids. The CDR3 coding sequence is TGTGCCAGCCGGGACAGGGGTTTAGAGACCCAGTACTTC. Amino acids: CASRDRGLETQYF.

CDR3 loop: CASSLASVLTEAFF. The CDR3 DNA reads TGCGCCAGCAGCTTGGCCTCAGTTCTCACTGAAGCTTTCTTT. This chain joins TRBV5-1 and TRBJ1-1, with D unresolved. The V gene lost 0 bases and the J gene lost 4 bases, with 10 bases spanning the gap. This CDR3 is 14 amino acids long. The V gene's germline CDR1 is SGHRS and CDR2 YFSETQ.

The rearrangement uses TRBV9 and TRBJ2-1, with TRBD2 matching 11 bases. The junction had 6 bases not matched to a gene; V was cut back by 0 bases and J by 10 bases. The germline V gene has CDR1 SGDLS and CDR2 YYNGEE. The CDR3 contains 15 residues. CDR3 coding DNA: TGTGCCAGCAGCGTAGATCTAGCGGGGGGACGAGAGCAGTTCTTC. Translation gives CASSVDLAGGREQFF.

The chain carries TRBV7-9 and TRBJ1-2; 7 bases align to TRBD1. Losses at the gene ends were 8 bases for V and 2 bases for J; bases not matched to a gene: 5. Germline-derived CDR1 and CDR2 are SEHNR and FQNEAQ (reference sequence). The CDR3 runs to 13 residues. This chain's CDR3 is CASGTGANYGYTF. The DNA for the CDR3 is TGTGCCAGCGGTACAGGGGCCAACTATGGCTACACCTTC.

This chain links TRBV5-4 with TRBJ1-1; D perhaps matches TRBD1 (6 bases). The V end lost 4 bases, the J end lost 8 bases, and 12 bases lay between the germline ends. The CDR3 contains 12 residues. Germline V lookup: CDR1 SGHNT, CDR2 YYREEE (reference sequence). The CDR3, as DNA: TGTGCCAGCAGCAACCTACAGGGAGAAGCTTTCTTT. Its protein product is CASSNLQGEAFF.

In its sample, this clone was seen a few times. The V gene is TRBV5-4, the J gene TRBJ2-5, with D possibly matching TRBD1 (5 bases). The V gene's germline CDR1 is SGHNT and CDR2 YYREEE (reference sequence). The CDR3 totals 12 residues. V lost 9 bases, J lost 2 bases, and 11 bases lay in between. CDR3 sequence: CANPTEQETQYF. DNA for the CDR3: TGTGCCAACCCGACAGAGCAAGAGACCCAGTACTTC. The full variable domain, completed using reference TRBV5-4 and TRBJ2-5, is ETGVTQSPTHLIKTRGQQVTLRCSSQSGHNTVSWYQQALGQGPQFIFQYYREEENGRGNFPPRFSGLQFPNYSSELNVNALELDDSALYLCANPTEQETQYFGPGTRLLVL.